This TCR beta chain stems from a study of radiation and T cells in renal cell carcinoma. Regarding time point: blood 2 weeks post-SBRT. Treatment denoted: 15 Gy SBRT to primary tumor, nephrectomy 4 weeks later. The CDR3 is made up of 15 amino acids. Germline CDR1 reads SGHTA; CDR2 reads FQGTGA. V lost 5 bases, J lost 7 bases, and 10 bases stayed unmatched. Generated by immunoSEQ multiplex PCR, the TCRdb table keeps only in-frame clones and is missing some. The table shows approximately 61,000 clones, with roughly 72% occurring only once. The sequence was obtained from a man in his sixties with renal cell carcinoma. The chain links TRBV7-3 to TRBJ2-2; TRBD2 aligns across 7 bases. Specimen: blood, collected from a patient whose treatment included radiotherapy and nephrectomy. Written as DNA, the CDR3 is TGTGCCAGCAGCCCCTCTGCGGGAGCTTACGGGGAGCTGTTTTTT. Translating gives CASSPSAGAYGELFF.